The 19 T cell receptor beta chains below all came from one sample that was sequenced in a study of T cells after yellow fever vaccination. One entry per CDR3 protein results from TCRdb running MiXCR on the 5' RACE reads. Of hundreds of thousands of distinct CDR3 sequences listed, roughly 14% were seen once; the top ten hold more than 12%. The sample was PBMCs, taken on the day of the yellow fever booster vaccination. These receptors all stem from a man aged 25 to 45 who received the YFV17D yellow fever vaccine.

This clonotype was counted only a few times. V usage is TRBV6-2 or TRBV6-3 and J usage is TRBJ2-3; TRBD1 agrees at 7 bases. Germline V gene lookup returns CDR1 MNHEY and CDR2 SVGEGT. The CDR3 totals 15 residues. The junction had 10 bases not matched to a gene; V was cut back by 6 bases and J by 4 bases. In DNA, the CDR3 is TGTGCCAGCAGCAAACCGGGACAGTTCGCAGATACGCAGTATTTT. It codes for CASSKPGQFADTQYF.

The CDR3 reads CASSLGTGIANYGYTF. For the CDR3, the DNA is TGTGCCAGCAGCTTAGGGACAGGGATCGCTAACTATGGCTACACCTTC. V and J are TRBV7-8 and TRBJ1-2, with TRBD1 matching 8 bases. Germline V gene lookup returns CDR1 SGHVS and CDR2 FQNEAQ. The CDR3 loop spans 16 amino acids. After removal of 1 base from V and 0 bases from J, the junction contained 4 bases not matched to a gene.

At least ten counts were recorded for this clonotype. The V gene is TRBV5-1, the J gene TRBJ2-1, with D tentatively TRBD2 (5 bases). The CDR3 covers 15 residues. Deletions cut 4 bases from V and 15 bases from J, with 26 bases between. Germline assignment: CDR1 SGHRS and CDR2 YFSETQ. CDR3 nucleotide sequence: TGCGCCAGCAGCCTCTCACTAGGTTCAGCCAACACCCGGTTCTTC. Protein sequence: CASSLSLGSANTRFF.

Only a few counts were recorded for this clonotype. This rearrangement joins TRBV24-1 to TRBJ2-3; no definite D call. CDR1 and CDR2 (germline): KGHDR, SFDVKD. There are 11 residues in the CDR3. Trimming shortened V by 6 bases and J by 6 bases, and 6 bases separated the two germline ends. The CDR3 bases are TGTGCCACCAGTCCCGGGGATACGCAGTATTTT. The encoded protein is CATSPGDTQYF.

V is TRBV7-2 and J is TRBJ1-1; unclear D gene. Per germline, CDR1 SGHTA and CDR2 FQGNSA. V was shortened by 5 bases and J by 8 bases, with 15 bases between the two germline ends. The CDR3 runs to 13 residues. This chain's CDR3 is CASSERAAAEAFF. The CDR3 region has the DNA TGTGCCAGCAGCGAACGGGCGGCTGCCGAAGCTTTCTTT.

The V and J genes are TRBV20-1 and TRBJ1-6, with D perhaps TRBD1 (5 bases). V lost 3 bases, J lost 6 bases, and 12 bases lay in between. This CDR3 region has 14 residues. Germline CDR1 is DFQATT and CDR2 is SNEGSKA (reference sequence). The CDR3 is CSASPGWSNSPLHF. The CDR3 DNA reads as TGCAGTGCTAGCCCAGGGTGGAGTAATTCACCCCTCCACTTT.

This clonotype showed up just a few times. CDR3 protein: CASSPKGPGSVNYGYTF. The DNA for the CDR3 is TGTGCCAGCAGCCCGAAAGGACCGGGGTCAGTAAACTATGGCTACACCTTC. The chain employs TRBV11-2 and TRBJ1-2; D call uncertain. Germline V gene data show CDR1 as SGHAT and CDR2 as FQNNGV. Trimming stripped 5 bases from V and 2 bases from J, with 21 bases between. The CDR3 totals 17 residues.

This CDR3 reads CASHRLADTQYF. The CDR3 DNA reads as TGTGCCAGCCACCGGTTGGCAGATACGCAGTATTTT. This rearrangement joins TRBV12-3 or TRBV12-4 to TRBJ2-3, with D unresolved. CDR3 length: 12 residues. V was clipped by 8 bases and J by 4 bases, with 10 bases between them.

This clonotype appeared a few times. The gene calls are TRBV18 and TRBJ2-7, with TRBD1 matching over 8 bases. Germline values: CDR1 KGHSH, CDR2 LQKENI. The V and J ends lost 3 bases and 3 bases, in that order; junction bases with no gene match: 7. This CDR3 comprises 15 residues. The CDR3 sequence is CASSPSAGTGYEQYF. CDR3 coding DNA: TGTGCCAGCTCACCTAGTGCGGGGACAGGCTACGAGCAGTACTTC.

The chain couples TRBV20-1 to TRBJ2-5, with 14 positions matching TRBD2. The CDR3 sequence is 16 residues long. The ends lost 1 base at V and 5 bases at J; junction bases unmatched: 6. CDR1 is DFQATT, CDR2 SNEGSKA, per germline (reference sequence). CDR3 residues: CSARGGTSGSDETQYF. CDR3 sequence (DNA): TGCAGTGCTAGAGGGGGGACTAGCGGGAGTGACGAGACCCAGTACTTC.

The chain employs TRBV20-1 and TRBJ2-5; D is tentatively TRBD1 or TRBD2 (5 bases each). The germline V and J ends were trimmed by 0 bases and 2 bases, with 13 bases remaining between them. The CDR3 spans 15 residues. CDR1 is DFQATT and CDR2 is SNEGSKA in the germline V gene (reference sequence). The CDR3 DNA is TGCAGTGCTAGAGATTTGAGGGGAGTTCAAGAGACCCAGTACTTC. It specifies CSARDLRGVQETQYF.

V is TRBV29-1 and J is TRBJ2-1; 7 positions agree with TRBD1. J gave up 7 bases and V 3 bases, and 15 bases lay outside the gene matches. The V gene's germline CDR1 is SQVTM and CDR2 ANQGSEA. CDR3 length: 16 amino acids. CDR3 sequence (DNA): TGCAGCGTTGAGGGTTTCTCAGACAGGGTAGGAAATGAGCAGTTCTTC. As protein: CSVEGFSDRVGNEQFF.

This clonotype turned up a few times. V is TRBV4-3 and J is TRBJ1-1; tentative D call: TRBD1 (6 bases). Between the trimmed V and J ends, which lost 0 bases and 4 bases, there was a span of 21 bases. This CDR3 has 18 residues. Germline CDR1 LGHNA, CDR2 YSLEER. The CDR3 nucleotides are TGCGCCAGCAGCCAAGATGTGGGACACGGCGGATTTGTCACTGAAGCTTTCTTT. Translation gives CASSQDVGHGGFVTEAFF.

The chain carries TRBV7-9 and TRBJ2-1, with D possibly matching TRBD1 (7 bases). V dropped 11 bases and J dropped 4 bases, with 18 bases sitting between them. The CDR3 contains 14 residues. Looked up from germline, CDR1 is SEHNR and CDR2 is FQNEAQ (reference sequence). CDR3 amino acids: CAALPGGPYNEQFF. DNA for the CDR3: TGTGCCGCCCTACCAGGGGGGCCTTACAATGAGCAGTTCTTC.

This clonotype has a handful of counts. The chain carries TRBV5-4 and TRBJ2-2; TRBD2 aligns across 8 bases. CDR3 length equals 14 residues. Germline trimming cut 6 bases from V and 5 bases from J; bases unmatched to any gene: 6. The V gene's germline CDR1 is SGHNT and CDR2 YYREEE (reference sequence). CDR3 nucleotides: TGTGCCAGCATGAAGCGGGAGTATACCGGGGAGCTGTTTTTT. Its translation: CASMKREYTGELFF. Looking up the rest from reference TRBV5-4 and TRBJ2-2 gives the full variable domain: ETGVTQSPTHLIKTRGQQVTLRCSSQSGHNTVSWYQQALGQGPQFIFQYYREEENGRGNFPPRFSGLQFPNYSSELNVNALELDDSALYLCASMKREYTGELFFGEGSRLTVL.

This clonotype was picked up many times. The junction departs from the called germline gene at one end, perhaps through a read error. The V gene is TRBV5-1, the J gene TRBJ2-1, with 9 bases that match TRBD2. Germline CDR1 SGHRS, CDR2 YFSETQ. CDR3 length equals 16 residues. The DNA for the CDR3 is TGTGCCAGCAGCCCCCGGCTCGCGGGAGGGTACAATGAGCAGTTCTTC. It specifies CASSPRLAGGYNEQFF.

Ten or more counts support this clonotype. The chain is built from TRBV19 and TRBJ1-2; TRBD1 is a possible D gene (6 bases). The CDR3 is 13 residues long. V was clipped by 10 bases and J by 1 base, with 13 bases between them. CDR1 is LNHDA, CDR2 SQIVND, per germline (reference sequence). The CDR3 bases are TGTGCCACTTCCGACAGGATTAACTATGGCTACACCTTC. Protein: CATSDRINYGYTF.

Note on this clonotype: A much larger clone differs from this one at a single base, so this may be a read error. This chain connects TRBV4-2 to TRBJ2-2; maybe TRBD2 (5 bases). This CDR3 spans 17 amino acids. Trimming took 5 bases from V and 0 from J, leaving 16 bases between them. The germline V gene has CDR1 LGHNA and CDR2 YNFKEQ. This CDR3 is CASSKVDGVSNTGELFF. The CDR3 DNA sequence: TGTGCCAGCAGCAAAGTCGACGGGGTATCGAACACCGGGGAGCTGTTTTTT.

This clonotype was counted only a few times. The junction departs from germline at one end; a sequencing error may be responsible. The chain links TRBV7-2 to TRBJ2-1; 11 positions match TRBD2. Germline-derived CDR1 and CDR2 are SGHTA and FQGNSA. This CDR3 region has 15 residues. CDR3 nucleotides: TGTGCCAGCAGCGTAGCCGGGACTAGCGGTCCACAGCAGTTCTTC. The encoded protein is CASSVAGTSGPQQFF.